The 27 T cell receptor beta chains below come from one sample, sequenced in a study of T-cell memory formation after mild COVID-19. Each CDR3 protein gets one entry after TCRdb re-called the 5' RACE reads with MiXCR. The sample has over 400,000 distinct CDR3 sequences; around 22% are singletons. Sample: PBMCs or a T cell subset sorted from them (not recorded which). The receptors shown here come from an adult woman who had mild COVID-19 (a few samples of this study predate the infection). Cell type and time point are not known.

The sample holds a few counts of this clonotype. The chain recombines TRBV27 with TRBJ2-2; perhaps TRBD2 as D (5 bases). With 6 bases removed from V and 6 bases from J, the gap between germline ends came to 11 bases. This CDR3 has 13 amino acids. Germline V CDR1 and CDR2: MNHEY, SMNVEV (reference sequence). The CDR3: CASRGRGPGELFF. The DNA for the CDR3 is TGTGCCAGCAGGGGGAGAGGGCCCGGGGAGCTGTTTTTT.

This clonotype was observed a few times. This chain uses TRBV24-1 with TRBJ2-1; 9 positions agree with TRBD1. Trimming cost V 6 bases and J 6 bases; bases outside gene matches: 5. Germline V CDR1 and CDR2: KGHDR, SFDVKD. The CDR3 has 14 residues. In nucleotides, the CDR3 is TGTGCCACCAGTAGATCGACAGGGGGCAATGAGCAGTTCTTC. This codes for CATSRSTGGNEQFF.

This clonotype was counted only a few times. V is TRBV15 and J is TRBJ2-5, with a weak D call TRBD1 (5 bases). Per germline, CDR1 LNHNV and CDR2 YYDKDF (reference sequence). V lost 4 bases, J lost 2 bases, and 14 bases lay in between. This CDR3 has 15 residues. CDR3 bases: TGTGCCACCAGCACTTACAGGACCGATCAAGAGACCCAGTACTTC. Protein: CATSTYRTDQETQYF.

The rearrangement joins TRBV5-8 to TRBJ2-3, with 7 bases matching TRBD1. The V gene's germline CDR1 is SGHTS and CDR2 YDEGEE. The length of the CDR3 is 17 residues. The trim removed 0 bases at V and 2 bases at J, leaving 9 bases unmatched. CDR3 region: CASSLGIDRAPTDTQYF. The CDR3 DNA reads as TGTGCCAGCAGCTTGGGGATAGACAGGGCCCCCACAGATACGCAGTATTTT.

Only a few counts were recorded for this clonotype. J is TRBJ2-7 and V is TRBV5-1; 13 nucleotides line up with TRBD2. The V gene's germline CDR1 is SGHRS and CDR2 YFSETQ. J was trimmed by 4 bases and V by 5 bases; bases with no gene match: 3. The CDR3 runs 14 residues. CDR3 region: CASRQGLAGYEQYF. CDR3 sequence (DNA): TGCGCCAGCAGACAGGGACTAGCGGGATACGAGCAGTACTTC.

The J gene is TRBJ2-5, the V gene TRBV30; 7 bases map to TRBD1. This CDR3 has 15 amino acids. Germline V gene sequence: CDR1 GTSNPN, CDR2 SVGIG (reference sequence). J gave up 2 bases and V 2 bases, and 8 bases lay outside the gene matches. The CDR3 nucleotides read TGTGCCTGGAGTATGGCCCGGGGACAGCAAGAGACCCAGTACTTC. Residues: CAWSMARGQQETQYF. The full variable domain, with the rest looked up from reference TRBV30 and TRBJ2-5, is SQTIHQWPATLVQPVGSPLSLECTVEGTSNPNLYWYRQAAGRGLQLLFYSVGIGQISSEVPQNLSASRPQDRQFILSSKKLLLSDSGFYLCAWSMARGQQETQYFGPGTRLLVL.

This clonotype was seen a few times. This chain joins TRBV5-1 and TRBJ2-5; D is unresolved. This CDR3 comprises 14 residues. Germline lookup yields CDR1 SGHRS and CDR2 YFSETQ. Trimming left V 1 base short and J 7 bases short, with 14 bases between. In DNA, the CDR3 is TGCGCCAGCAGCTTGTTAGACGACGGCACGACCCAGTACTTC. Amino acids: CASSLLDDGTTQYF.

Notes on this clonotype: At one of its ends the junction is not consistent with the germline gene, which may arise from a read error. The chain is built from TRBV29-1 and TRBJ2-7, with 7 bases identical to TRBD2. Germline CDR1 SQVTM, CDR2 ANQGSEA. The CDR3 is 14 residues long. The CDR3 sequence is CRVEERGGPYEQYF. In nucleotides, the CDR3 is TGCAGAGTTGAAGAAAGGGGAGGGCCCTACGAGCAGTACTTC.

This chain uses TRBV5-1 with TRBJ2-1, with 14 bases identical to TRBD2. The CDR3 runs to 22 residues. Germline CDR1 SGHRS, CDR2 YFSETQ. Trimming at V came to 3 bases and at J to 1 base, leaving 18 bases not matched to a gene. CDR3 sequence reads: CASSSRDRGLAGAGRSYNEQFF. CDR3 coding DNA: TGCGCCAGCAGCTCCCGGGACAGGGGACTAGCGGGGGCGGGTAGGTCCTACAATGAGCAGTTCTTC.

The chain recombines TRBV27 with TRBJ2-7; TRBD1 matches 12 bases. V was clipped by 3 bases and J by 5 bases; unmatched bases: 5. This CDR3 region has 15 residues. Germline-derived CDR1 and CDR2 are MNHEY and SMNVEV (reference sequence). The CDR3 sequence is CASSFLGTGGDEQYF. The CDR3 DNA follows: TGTGCCAGCAGTTTTCTCGGGACAGGGGGCGACGAGCAGTACTTC.

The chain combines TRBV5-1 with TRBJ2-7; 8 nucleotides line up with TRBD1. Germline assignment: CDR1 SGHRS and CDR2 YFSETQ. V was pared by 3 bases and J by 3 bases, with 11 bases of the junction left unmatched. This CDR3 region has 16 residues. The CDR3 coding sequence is TGCGCCAGCAGCTCGAGATATACAGGGGGAGACTACGAGCAGTACTTC. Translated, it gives CASSSRYTGGDYEQYF.

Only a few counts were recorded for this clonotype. The CDR3 nucleotides read TGTGCCAGCAGCCGAACAGGGAGCACCGGGGAGCTGTTTTTT. Amino acids: CASSRTGSTGELFF. The rearrangement joins TRBV7-9 to TRBJ2-2, with D perhaps matching TRBD1 (6 bases). Trimming took off 5 bases at V and 4 bases at J, with 11 bases between the two ends. The CDR3 extends over 14 amino acids. Germline CDR1 SEHNR, CDR2 FQNEAQ (reference sequence).

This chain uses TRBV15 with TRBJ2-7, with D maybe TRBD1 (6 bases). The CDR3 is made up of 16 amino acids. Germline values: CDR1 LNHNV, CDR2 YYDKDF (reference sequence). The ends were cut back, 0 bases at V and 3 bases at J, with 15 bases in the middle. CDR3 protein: CATSRDLIDRNYEQYF. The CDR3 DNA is TGTGCCACCAGCAGAGATCTTATTGACAGGAACTACGAGCAGTACTTC.

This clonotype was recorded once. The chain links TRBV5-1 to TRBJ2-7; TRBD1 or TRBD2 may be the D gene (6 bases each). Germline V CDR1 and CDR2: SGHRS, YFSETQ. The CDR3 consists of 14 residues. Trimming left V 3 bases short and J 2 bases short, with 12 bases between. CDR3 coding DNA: TGCGCCAGCAGCTGGGAGGACAGTCCCTACGAGCAGTACTTC. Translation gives CASSWEDSPYEQYF.

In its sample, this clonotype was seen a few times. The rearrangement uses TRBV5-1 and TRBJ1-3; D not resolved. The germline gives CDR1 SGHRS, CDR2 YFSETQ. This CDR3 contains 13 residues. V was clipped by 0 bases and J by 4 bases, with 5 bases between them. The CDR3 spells CASSLAEGNTIYF. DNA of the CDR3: TGCGCCAGCAGCTTGGCCGAGGGAAACACCATATATTTT.

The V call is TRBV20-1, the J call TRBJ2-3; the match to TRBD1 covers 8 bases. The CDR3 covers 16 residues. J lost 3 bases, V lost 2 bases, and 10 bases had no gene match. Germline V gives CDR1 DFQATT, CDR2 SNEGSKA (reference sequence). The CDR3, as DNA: TGCAGTGCTAGACCTGTGGCAGGGGGCATGACAGATACGCAGTATTTT. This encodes CSARPVAGGMTDTQYF.

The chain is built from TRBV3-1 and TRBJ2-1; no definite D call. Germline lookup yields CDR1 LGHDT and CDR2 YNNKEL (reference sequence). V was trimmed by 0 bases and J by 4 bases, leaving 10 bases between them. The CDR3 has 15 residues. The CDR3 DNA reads TGTGCCAGCAGCCAAGACAGCATTAGGTACAATGAGCAGTTCTTC. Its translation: CASSQDSIRYNEQFF.

CDR3 amino acids: CAISEFWTSTESSYNEQFF. CDR3 coding DNA: TGTGCCATCAGTGAGTTCTGGACTAGCACGGAGAGCTCCTACAATGAGCAGTTCTTC. The rearrangement uses TRBV10-3 and TRBJ2-1; the match to TRBD2 covers 8 bases. Germline assignment: CDR1 ENHRY and CDR2 SYGVKD. There are 19 residues in the CDR3. Germline trimming cut 1 base from V and 0 bases from J; bases unmatched to any gene: 11.

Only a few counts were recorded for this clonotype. CDR3 sequence reads: CASSLSRGNSPLHF. The CDR3 bases are TGCGCCAGCAGCTTGAGCAGGGGAAATTCACCCCTCCACTTT. The chain employs TRBV5-1 and TRBJ1-6, with D perhaps TRBD1 (6 bases). The CDR3 extends over 14 amino acids. Trimming removed 1 base from V and 7 bases from J, with 9 bases in between. Germline CDR1 reads SGHRS; CDR2 reads YFSETQ.

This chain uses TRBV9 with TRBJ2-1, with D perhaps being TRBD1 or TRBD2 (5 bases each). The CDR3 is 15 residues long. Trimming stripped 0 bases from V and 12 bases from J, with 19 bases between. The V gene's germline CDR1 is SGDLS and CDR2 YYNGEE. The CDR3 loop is CASSVGSVRGNGQFF. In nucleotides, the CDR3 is TGTGCCAGCAGCGTAGGTTCAGTGAGGGGTAACGGGCAGTTCTTC. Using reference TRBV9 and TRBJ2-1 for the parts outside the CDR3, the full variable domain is DSGVTQTPKHLITATGQRVTLRCSPRSGDLSVYWYQQSLDQGLQFLIQYYNGEERAKGNILERFSAQQFPDLHSELNLSSLELGDSALYFCASSVGSVRGNGQFFGPGTRLTVL.

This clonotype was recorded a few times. CDR3 protein: CSATTVEAGTGELFF. CDR3 bases: TGCAGTGCTACAACTGTCGAGGCGGGGACCGGGGAGCTGTTTTTT. The rearrangement links TRBV20-1 to TRBJ2-2; tentatively, D is TRBD2 (6 bases). Trimming cost V 4 bases and J 5 bases, with 17 bases left between them. CDR1 DFQATT and CDR2 SNEGSKA come from the germline V gene (reference sequence). This CDR3 contains 15 residues.

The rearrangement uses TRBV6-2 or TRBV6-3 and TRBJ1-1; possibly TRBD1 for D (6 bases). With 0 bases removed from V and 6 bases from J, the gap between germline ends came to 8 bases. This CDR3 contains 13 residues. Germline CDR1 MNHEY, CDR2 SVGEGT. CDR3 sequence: CASSYSQGPEAFF. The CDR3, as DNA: TGTGCCAGCAGTTACTCTCAGGGGCCTGAAGCTTTCTTT.

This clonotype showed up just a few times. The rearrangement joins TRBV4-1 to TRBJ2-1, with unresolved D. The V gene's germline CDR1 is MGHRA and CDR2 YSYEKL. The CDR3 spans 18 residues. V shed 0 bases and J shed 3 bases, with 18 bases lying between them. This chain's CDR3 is CASSQDPKDGPDYNEQFF. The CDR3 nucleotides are TGCGCCAGCAGCCAAGATCCCAAGGACGGGCCTGACTACAATGAGCAGTTCTTC.

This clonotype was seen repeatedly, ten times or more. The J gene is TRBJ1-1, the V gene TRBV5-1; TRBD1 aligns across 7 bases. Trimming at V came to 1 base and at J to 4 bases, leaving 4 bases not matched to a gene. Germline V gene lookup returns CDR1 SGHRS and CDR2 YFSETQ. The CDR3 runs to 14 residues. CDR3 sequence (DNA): TGCGCCAGCAGCTTGCAAGGGGGCGGCACTGAAGCTTTCTTT. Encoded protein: CASSLQGGGTEAFF.

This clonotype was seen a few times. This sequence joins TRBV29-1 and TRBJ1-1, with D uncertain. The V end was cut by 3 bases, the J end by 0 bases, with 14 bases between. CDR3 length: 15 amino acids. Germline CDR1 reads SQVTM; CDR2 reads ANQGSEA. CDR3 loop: CSVEPRTVMNTEAFF. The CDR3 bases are TGCAGCGTTGAGCCTAGGACGGTGATGAACACTGAAGCTTTCTTT.

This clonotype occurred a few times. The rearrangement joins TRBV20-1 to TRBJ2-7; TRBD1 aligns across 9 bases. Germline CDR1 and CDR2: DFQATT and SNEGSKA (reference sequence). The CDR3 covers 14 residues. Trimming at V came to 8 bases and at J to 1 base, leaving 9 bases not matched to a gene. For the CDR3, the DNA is TGCAGTCCCCACGGGACAGGGAGGTCCTACGAGCAGTACTTC. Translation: CSPHGTGRSYEQYF.

CDR3 sequence reads: CASSISGTGDYNEQFF. CDR3 in DNA: TGTGCCAGCAGTATCTCCGGGACAGGGGATTACAATGAGCAGTTCTTC. J is TRBJ2-1 and V is TRBV6-5; the match to TRBD1 covers 10 bases. This CDR3 is 16 amino acids long. Unmatched junction bases numbered 8, after V lost 5 bases and J lost 4 bases. Germline CDR1 MNHEY, CDR2 SVGAGI.